The TCR beta chain described here comes from a study of OX40 agonist ivuxolimab in advanced cancers. The CDR3 runs 13 residues. With 1 base removed from V and 7 bases from J, the gap between germline ends came to 11 bases. The V gene's germline CDR1 is SQVTM and CDR2 ANQGSEA. About this clone itself: Its antigen is unknown.

Study observations and caveats: The mean number of expanded clones was higher in CD8+ T cells than in CD4+. Relatively little clonal expansion, among the lowest observed, appeared in partial responders at 0.1-3.0 mg/kg.

Clones were read by immunoSEQ multiplex PCR, and TCRdb kept only the in-frame ones, dropping some. This sample has about 150,000 clones, with around 93% found just once. The sample consisted of CD4+ or CD8+ T cells sorted from blood, taken in a trial of the OX40 agonist ivuxolimab. This chain joins TRBV29-1 and TRBJ1-5, with a weak D call TRBD1 (5 bases). This TCR derives from an adult with an advanced solid tumor such as melanoma, head and neck, liver or kidney cancer. Written as DNA, the CDR3 is TGCAGCGTTGAAGGGGGGGTCGGGCAGCCCCAGCATTTT. Protein product: CSVEGGVGQPQHF.